A single sample is the source of the 29 T cell receptor beta chains below, sequenced in a study of CD8 T cells in ankylosing spondylitis. TCRdb independently ran MiXCR on the 5' RACE reads; one entry per CDR3 protein. This table has under 200,000 distinct CDR3 sequences, approximately 9% appearing once. Sample: blood, either unsorted or a sorted T cell fraction (not recorded which). These receptors were collected from a female donor with ankylosing spondylitis or in good health (not recorded which).

The sample holds a few counts of this clonotype. V gene TRBV6-2 or TRBV6-3 combines with J gene TRBJ2-5, with 8 positions matching TRBD2. CDR1 and CDR2 (germline): MNHEY, SVGEGT. The CDR3 is 15 amino acids. The ends lost 6 bases at V and 3 bases at J; junction bases unmatched: 9. The CDR3 DNA reads as TGTGCCAGCAGACCCGAGCGGGAGACGGAAGAGACCCAGTACTTC. This translates into CASRPERETEETQYF.

The chain has TRBV7-9 and TRBJ1-2, with TRBD1 matching 7 bases. Germline loops: CDR1 SEHNR, CDR2 FQNEAQ (reference sequence). This CDR3 region has 12 residues. The trim removed 5 bases at V and 6 bases at J, leaving 3 bases unmatched. The CDR3 reads CASSRQGDGYTF. In DNA, the CDR3 is TGTGCCAGCAGCAGACAGGGCGATGGCTACACCTTC. The full variable domain, rest sourced from reference TRBV7-9 and TRBJ1-2, is DTGVSQNPRHKITKRGQNVTFRCDPISEHNRLYWYRQTLGQGPEFLTYFQNEAQLEKSRLLSDRFSAERPKGSFSTLEIQRTEQGDSAMYLCASSRQGDGYTFGSGTRLTVV.

The V and J genes are TRBV7-3 and TRBJ2-5; D is possibly TRBD1 or TRBD2 (5 bases each). The CDR3 spans 14 residues. From germline, CDR1 is SGHTA and CDR2 FQGTGA. The V gene lost 5 bases and the J gene lost 5 bases, with 15 bases spanning the gap. The CDR3 loop is CASSVGGNGETQYF. As DNA, the CDR3 is TGTGCCAGCAGCGTTGGGGGAAACGGCGAGACCCAGTACTTC.

This clonotype has a count of ten or more. The chain employs TRBV7-7 and TRBJ2-1; no firm D call. Between the trimmed V and J ends, which lost 5 bases and 3 bases, there was a span of 11 bases. Germline assignment: CDR1 SSHAT and CDR2 FNYEAQ (reference sequence). This CDR3 is built from 14 residues. The CDR3 reads CASSPLFSYNEQFF. CDR3 nucleotide sequence: TGTGCCAGCAGCCCGCTTTTCAGCTACAATGAGCAGTTCTTC. Combining the CDR3 with reference TRBV7-7 and TRBJ2-1 gives the whole variable domain GAGVSQSPRYKVTKRGQDVTLRCDPISSHATLYWYQQALGQGPEFLTYFNYEAQPDKSGLPSDRFSAERPEGSISTLTIQRTEQRDSAMYRCASSPLFSYNEQFFGPGTRLTVL.

The sample holds many counts of this clonotype. The V call is TRBV27, the J call TRBJ2-2, with D tentatively TRBD1 (6 bases). This CDR3 has 15 residues. Germline V lookup: CDR1 MNHEY, CDR2 SMNVEV (reference sequence). Trimming took off 3 bases at V and 4 bases at J, with 12 bases between the two ends. The DNA for the CDR3 is TGTGCCAGCAGTTTTACAGGGACGCGCACCGGGGAGCTGTTTTTT. Residues: CASSFTGTRTGELFF.

This clonotype showed up just a few times. This sequence joins TRBV7-6 and TRBJ2-7; 9 nucleotides align to TRBD1. The CDR3 has 15 amino acids. Germline-derived CDR1 and CDR2 are SGHVS and FNYEAQ. V lost 5 bases, J lost 7 bases, and 12 bases stayed unmatched. CDR3 bases: TGTGCCAGCAGCATCGGGACAGGGAGTTCGTGGGAGCAGTACTTC. Protein: CASSIGTGSSWEQYF.

This clonotype turned up a few times. The chain employs TRBV6-1 and TRBJ2-3, with D perhaps TRBD2 (6 bases). V lost 11 bases and J 6 bases, leaving 18 bases between the germline ends. This CDR3 has 13 amino acids. CDR1 and CDR2 (germline): MNHNS, SASEGT. The CDR3 sequence is CAAEIGGEDTQYF. For the CDR3, the DNA is TGTGCCGCGGAGATCGGGGGTGAGGATACGCAGTATTTT.

This clonotype was counted many times. The rearrangement uses TRBV12-3 or TRBV12-4 and TRBJ1-1, with no clear D. Trimming stripped 5 bases from V and 8 bases from J, with 15 bases between. The CDR3 is 13 amino acids. The CDR3 coding sequence is TGTGCCAGCAGTGCCCAAGGGCGGCTGGAAGCTTTCTTT. It codes for CASSAQGRLEAFF.

The chain employs TRBV28 and TRBJ2-5, with 12 bases lining up with TRBD2. CDR1 MDHEN and CDR2 SYDVKM come from the germline V gene. This CDR3 is 12 amino acids long. Germline trimming cut 2 bases from V and 12 bases from J; bases unmatched to any gene: 1. The DNA for the CDR3 is TGTGCCAGCAGTTTAAGGACTAGCGGGGAGTACTTC. Amino acids: CASSLRTSGEYF.

This clonotype has a count of ten or more. The chain recombines TRBV4-1 with TRBJ1-5; no clear D gene. CDR1 is MGHRA and CDR2 is YSYEKL in the germline V gene. The CDR3 contains 13 residues. V was cut by 4 bases and J by 0 bases, with 4 bases left in between. CDR3 in DNA: TGCGCCAGCAGCCGAAATAGCAATCAGCCCCAGCATTTT. This codes for CASSRNSNQPQHF.

This chain links TRBV19 with TRBJ1-1, with D uncertain. V gave up 5 bases and J gave up 3 bases, with 7 bases separating them. The CDR3 has 12 amino acids. From germline, CDR1 is LNHDA and CDR2 SQIVND (reference sequence). The CDR3 DNA sequence: TGTGCCAGTAGTGGAGATCACACTGAAGCTTTCTTT. As protein: CASSGDHTEAFF. The whole variable domain, filled in from reference TRBV19 and TRBJ1-1, reads DGGITQSPKYLFRKEGQNVTLSCEQNLNHDAMYWYRQDPGQGLRLIYYSQIVNDFQKGDIAEGYSVSREKKESFPLTVTSAQKNPTAFYLCASSGDHTEAFFGQGTRLTVV.

This clonotype was seen many times. The chain employs TRBV7-9 and TRBJ2-3; a possible D gene is TRBD1 (6 bases). The V gene lost 2 bases and the J gene lost 1 base, with 16 bases spanning the gap. From germline, CDR1 is SEHNR and CDR2 FQNEAQ (reference sequence). The CDR3 sequence is 17 residues long. Here the CDR3 DNA reads TGTGCCAGCAGCTTACGCCACAGGGTGGGAGGCACAGATACGCAGTATTTT. Translating it yields CASSLRHRVGGTDTQYF.

The CDR3 nucleotides read TGCGCCAGCGTATTTAGCGGGAGACTCGATGAGCAGTTCTTC. It codes for CASVFSGRLDEQFF. The chain couples TRBV10-2 to TRBJ2-1; 9 bases are a match to TRBD2. With 8 bases clipped from V and 8 bases from J, the junction kept 10 bases outside the gene matches. The V gene's germline CDR1 is WSHSY and CDR2 SAAADI. The CDR3 is 14 residues long.

This chain connects TRBV27 to TRBJ1-2; D unclear. Trimming took 2 bases from V and 2 from J, leaving 15 bases between them. Germline CDR1 MNHEY, CDR2 SMNVEV (reference sequence). The CDR3 is 16 amino acids. The chain's CDR3 is CASSLTHGPRNYGYTF. CDR3 bases: TGTGCCAGCAGTTTAACTCACGGGCCACGCAACTATGGCTACACCTTC.

The chain recombines TRBV19 with TRBJ2-6; D is possibly TRBD1 or TRBD2 (5 bases each). The V end lost 2 bases, the J end lost 1 base, and 12 bases lay between the germline ends. CDR3 length: 17 residues. Germline V gene data show CDR1 as LNHDA and CDR2 as SQIVND (reference sequence). This CDR3 reads CASSIRGWGSGANVLTF. As DNA, the CDR3 is TGTGCCAGTAGTATACGAGGCTGGGGGTCTGGGGCCAACGTCCTGACTTTC. The whole variable domain, remainder taken from reference TRBV19 and TRBJ2-6, is DGGITQSPKYLFRKEGQNVTLSCEQNLNHDAMYWYRQDPGQGLRLIYYSQIVNDFQKGDIAEGYSVSREKKESFPLTVTSAQKNPTAFYLCASSIRGWGSGANVLTFGAGSRLTVL.

This clonotype showed up many times. This sequence joins TRBV29-1 and TRBJ2-1, with TRBD2 matching over 7 bases. The CDR3 consists of 14 residues. Unmatched junction bases numbered 12, after V lost 3 bases and J lost 10 bases. Looked up from germline, CDR1 is SQVTM and CDR2 is ANQGSEA. DNA for the CDR3: TGCAGCGTTGAGGTGACCCCTGGGGGAGGGGAGCAGTTCTTC. It specifies CSVEVTPGGGEQFF.

This rearrangement joins TRBV27 to TRBJ2-1; no clear D. Germline V CDR1 and CDR2: MNHEY, SMNVEV (reference sequence). The ends were cut back, 5 bases at V and 7 bases at J, with 9 bases in the middle. The CDR3 consists of 12 residues. The CDR3 coding sequence is TGTGCCAGCAGTCAGGTCCAAAATGAGCAGTTCTTC. Its protein is CASSQVQNEQFF.

The genes are TRBV3-1 and TRBJ1-2; 9 nucleotides align to TRBD1. Trimming removed 0 bases from V and 9 bases from J; junction bases left unmatched: 5. CDR1 is LGHDT and CDR2 is YNNKEL in the germline V gene (reference sequence). The CDR3 has 14 residues. DNA of the CDR3: TGTGCCAGCAGCCAAGAGGGGACAGGGAAGAGCTACACCTTC. Protein product: CASSQEGTGKSYTF.

As concerns this clonotype: At one end, the junction sequence differs from germline, possibly due to a read error. The chain has TRBV29-1 and TRBJ2-1; D call uncertain. This CDR3 is 10 amino acids long. Germline CDR1 is SQVTM and CDR2 is ANQGSEA. This CDR3 reads CSGERDEQFF. DNA for the CDR3: TGCAGCGGTGAAAGGGATGAGCAGTTCTTC.

This clonotype was recorded a few times. This sequence joins TRBV29-1 and TRBJ2-1; TRBD2 might be the D (6 bases). The length of the CDR3 is 13 residues. CDR1 SQVTM and CDR2 ANQGSEA come from the germline V gene. The V end was cut by 5 bases, the J end by 3 bases, with 11 bases between. The CDR3 loop reads CSVLAVNYNEQFF. CDR3 nucleotides: TGCAGCGTTTTAGCGGTAAACTACAATGAGCAGTTCTTC.

This clonotype turned up a few times. CDR3 sequence (DNA): TGTGCCAGCAGCCCAGAAGGACAGGGCCAAGAGACCCAGTACTTC. Protein: CASSPEGQGQETQYF. The gene calls are TRBV7-9 and TRBJ2-5; TRBD1 matches at 8 bases. Germline CDR1 reads SEHNR; CDR2 reads FQNEAQ (reference sequence). There are 15 residues in the CDR3. Trimming cost V 5 bases and J 1 base; bases outside gene matches: 6.

Details on this clonotype: One end of the junction fails to match germline, which may point to a read error. The rearrangement uses TRBV7-9 and TRBJ2-1, with TRBD2 identical over 11 bases. Germline CDR1 reads SEHNR; CDR2 reads FQNEAQ (reference sequence). The length of the CDR3 is 15 residues. The DNA for the CDR3 is TGTGCCAGCAGATTAGCGGGAGGGCCCTGGTTAGAGCAGTTCTTC. It specifies CASRLAGGPWLEQFF.

This clonotype was found a few times. The rearrangement uses TRBV6-2 or TRBV6-3 and TRBJ2-1, with D perhaps TRBD2 (7 bases). Trimming took 2 bases from V and 3 from J, leaving 20 bases between them. CDR1 is MNHEY and CDR2 is SVGEGT in the germline V gene. The CDR3 consists of 18 residues. The CDR3 sequence: CASSYPREGGGVYNEQFF. The CDR3 DNA reads TGTGCCAGCAGTTACCCTCGCGAGGGGGGGGGCGTCTACAATGAGCAGTTCTTC.

There are many counts of this clonotype. The chain is built from TRBV27 and TRBJ2-7; a weak D match, TRBD2 (7 bases). V lost 6 bases and J 4 bases, leaving 16 bases between the germline ends. CDR3 size: 14 residues. The germline V gene has CDR1 MNHEY and CDR2 SMNVEV (reference sequence). The CDR3 bases are TGTGCCAGCAGCACGGGGGCGGGAGAATACGAGCAGTACTTC. Translated: CASSTGAGEYEQYF.

There are a few counts of this clonotype. V usage is TRBV29-1 and J usage is TRBJ2-7; 10 bases agree with TRBD2. The ends lost 0 bases at V and 7 bases at J; junction bases unmatched: 9. This CDR3 spans 15 amino acids. Per germline, CDR1 SQVTM and CDR2 ANQGSEA. CDR3 sequence reads: CSVEEPPSGSGEQYF. In nucleotides, the CDR3 is TGCAGCGTTGAAGAGCCCCCTAGCGGGAGTGGGGAGCAGTACTTC.

This clonotype was observed a handful of times. The V and J genes are TRBV30 and TRBJ2-2; the D is unclear. CDR1 is GTSNPN, CDR2 SVGIG, per germline (reference sequence). The CDR3 is 10 amino acids. V was shortened by 3 bases and J by 10 bases, with 6 bases between the two germline ends. The CDR3 DNA reads as TGTGCCTGGAGAAAGGTGGAGCTGTTTTTT. It translates to CAWRKVELFF.

The table lists this clonotype with a few counts. The chain carries TRBV4-3 and TRBJ2-1; 8 nucleotides agree with TRBD2. CDR3 length: 15 residues. Germline V gene lookup returns CDR1 LGHNA and CDR2 YSLEER. The V and J ends lost 9 bases and 6 bases, in that order; junction bases with no gene match: 13. CDR3 amino acids: CASGQGLANFNEQFF. The DNA for the CDR3 is TGCGCCAGTGGCCAAGGACTAGCAAACTTCAATGAGCAGTTCTTC.

This clonotype was detected only a few times. The chain uses TRBV5-6 and TRBJ1-1; D might be TRBD1 (6 bases). CDR1 and CDR2 from the germline V gene are SGHDT and YYEEEE. V gave up 0 bases and J gave up 5 bases, with 17 bases separating them. This CDR3 has 16 amino acids. Here the CDR3 DNA reads TGTGCCAGCAGCTTGGCGGTACAGGGAAGCCGGACTGAAGCTTTCTTT. It specifies CASSLAVQGSRTEAFF.

This clonotype came up a few times. V and J are TRBV20-1 and TRBJ2-7; perhaps TRBD1 as D (6 bases). This CDR3 has 13 residues. Trimming cost V 3 bases and J 3 bases, with 12 bases left between them. Germline V CDR1 and CDR2: DFQATT, SNEGSKA (reference sequence). CDR3: CSASRDTDYEQYF. The DNA of the CDR3 is TGCAGTGCTAGTAGGGACACCGACTACGAGCAGTACTTC.